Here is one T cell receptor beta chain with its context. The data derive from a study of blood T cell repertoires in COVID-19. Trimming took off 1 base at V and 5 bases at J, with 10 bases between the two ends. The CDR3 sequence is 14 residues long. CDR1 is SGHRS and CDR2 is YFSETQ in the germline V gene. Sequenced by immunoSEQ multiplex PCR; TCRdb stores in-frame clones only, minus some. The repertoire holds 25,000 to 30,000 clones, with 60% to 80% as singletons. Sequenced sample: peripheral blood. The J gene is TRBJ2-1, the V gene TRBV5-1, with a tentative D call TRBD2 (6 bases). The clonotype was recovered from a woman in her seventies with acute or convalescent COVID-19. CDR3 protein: CASSLTSPHNEQFF. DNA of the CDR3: TGCGCCAGCAGCTTGACTAGCCCTCACAATGAGCAGTTCTTC.